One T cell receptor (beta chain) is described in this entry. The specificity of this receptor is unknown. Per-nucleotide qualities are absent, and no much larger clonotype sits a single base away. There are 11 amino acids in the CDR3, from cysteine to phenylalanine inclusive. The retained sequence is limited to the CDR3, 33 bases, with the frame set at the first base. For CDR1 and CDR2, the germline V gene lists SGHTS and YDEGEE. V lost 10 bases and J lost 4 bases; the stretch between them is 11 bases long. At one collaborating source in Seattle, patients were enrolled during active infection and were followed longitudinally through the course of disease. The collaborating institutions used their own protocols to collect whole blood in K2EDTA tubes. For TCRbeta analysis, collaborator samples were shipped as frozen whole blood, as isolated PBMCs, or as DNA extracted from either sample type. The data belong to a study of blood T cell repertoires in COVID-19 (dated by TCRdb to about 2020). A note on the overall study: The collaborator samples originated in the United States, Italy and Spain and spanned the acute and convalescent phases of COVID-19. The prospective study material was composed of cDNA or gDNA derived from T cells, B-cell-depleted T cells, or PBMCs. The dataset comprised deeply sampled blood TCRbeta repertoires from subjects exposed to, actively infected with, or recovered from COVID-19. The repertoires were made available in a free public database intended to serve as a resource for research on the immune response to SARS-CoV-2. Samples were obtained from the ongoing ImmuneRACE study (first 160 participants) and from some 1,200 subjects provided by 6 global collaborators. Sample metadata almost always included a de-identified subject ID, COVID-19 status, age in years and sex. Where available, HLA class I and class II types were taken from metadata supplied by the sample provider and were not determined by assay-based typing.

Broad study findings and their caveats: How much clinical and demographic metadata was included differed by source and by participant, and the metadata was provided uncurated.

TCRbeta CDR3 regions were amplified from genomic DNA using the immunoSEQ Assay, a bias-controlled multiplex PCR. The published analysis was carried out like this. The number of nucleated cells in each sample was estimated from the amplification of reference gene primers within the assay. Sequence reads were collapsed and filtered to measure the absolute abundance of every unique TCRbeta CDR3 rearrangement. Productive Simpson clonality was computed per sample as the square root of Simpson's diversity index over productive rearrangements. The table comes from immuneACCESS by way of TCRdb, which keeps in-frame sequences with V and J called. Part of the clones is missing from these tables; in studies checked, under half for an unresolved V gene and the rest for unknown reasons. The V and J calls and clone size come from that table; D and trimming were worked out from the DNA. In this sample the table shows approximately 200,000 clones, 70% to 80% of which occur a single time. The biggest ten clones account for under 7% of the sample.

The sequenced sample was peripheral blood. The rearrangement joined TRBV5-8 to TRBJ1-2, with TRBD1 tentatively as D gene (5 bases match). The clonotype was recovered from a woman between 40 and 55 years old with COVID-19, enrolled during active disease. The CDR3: CAPLGGYGYTF. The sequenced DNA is TGTGCCCCCCTGGGGGGCTATGGCTACACCTTC.